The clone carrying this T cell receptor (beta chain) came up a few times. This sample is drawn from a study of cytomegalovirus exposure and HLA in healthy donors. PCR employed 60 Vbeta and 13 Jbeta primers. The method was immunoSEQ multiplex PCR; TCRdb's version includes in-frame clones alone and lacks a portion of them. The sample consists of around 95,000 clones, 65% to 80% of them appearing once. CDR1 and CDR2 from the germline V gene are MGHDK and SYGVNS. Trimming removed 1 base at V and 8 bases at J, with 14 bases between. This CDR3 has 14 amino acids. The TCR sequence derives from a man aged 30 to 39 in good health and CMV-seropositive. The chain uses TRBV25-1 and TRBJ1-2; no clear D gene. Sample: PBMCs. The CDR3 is CASSELGGLDGYTF. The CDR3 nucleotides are TGTGCCAGCAGTGAATTGGGCGGGTTGGACGGCTACACCTTC.